This section outlines one T cell receptor (beta chain) sequence together with its context. PCR was run on genomic DNA. A primer set of 30 forward and 13 reverse primers amplified the CDR3. TCRdb reprocessed the multiplex PCR reads with MiXCR, giving one entry per CDR3 protein. The data contain 280,000 or so distinct CDR3 sequences, around 47% of them seen just once; the ten biggest clones take up roughly 13%. Germline CDR1 KGHDR, CDR2 SFDVKD. V was pared by 8 bases and J by 5 bases, with 18 bases between. The length of the CDR3 is 15 residues. Standard classification criteria confirmed type 1 or type 2 diabetes in all patients. About 10 milliliters of peripheral blood were drawn from each donor. The sample is drawn from a study of type 1 and type 2 diabetes patients. Study-wide context: The whole study generated about 20 million paired-end reads.

V usage is TRBV24-1 and J usage is TRBJ2-1; weak D call: TRBD2 (6 bases). Sequenced input: peripheral blood mononuclear cells (PBMCs). The sequence came from a man younger than 35 with type 2 diabetes. The CDR3 bases are TGTGCCACCATTAATCGTCTAGCGCCCCACAATGAGCAGTTCTTC. Its translation is CATINRLAPHNEQFF.